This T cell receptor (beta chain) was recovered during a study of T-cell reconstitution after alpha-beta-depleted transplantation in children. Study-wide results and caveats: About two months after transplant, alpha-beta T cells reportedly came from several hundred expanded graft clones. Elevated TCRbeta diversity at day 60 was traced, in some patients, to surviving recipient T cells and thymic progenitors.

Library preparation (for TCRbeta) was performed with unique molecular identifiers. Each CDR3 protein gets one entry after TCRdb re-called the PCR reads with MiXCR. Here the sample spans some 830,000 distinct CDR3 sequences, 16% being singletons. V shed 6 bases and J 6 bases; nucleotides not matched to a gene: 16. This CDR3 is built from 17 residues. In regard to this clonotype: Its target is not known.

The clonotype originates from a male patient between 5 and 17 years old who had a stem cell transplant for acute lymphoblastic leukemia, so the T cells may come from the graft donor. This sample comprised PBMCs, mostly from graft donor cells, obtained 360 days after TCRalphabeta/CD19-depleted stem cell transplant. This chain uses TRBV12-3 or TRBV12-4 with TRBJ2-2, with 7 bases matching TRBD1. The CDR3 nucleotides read TGTGCCAGCAGCCTCTTTCGAACAGGGGATGAGGCCGGGGAGCTGTTTTTT. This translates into CASSLFRTGDEAGELFF.